The clone carrying this T cell receptor beta chain is a singleton in its sample. Its target is not known. TCRdb's table, derived via immunoSEQ multiplex PCR, lists solely in-frame clones and lacks some. This sample yields some 170,000 clones, of which 89% are seen a single time; 4% to 4.5% belongs to the top ten. The sample belongs to a study of cytomegalovirus exposure and HLA in healthy donors. Study summary: The 550 to 700 first-cohort repertoires and the 130 or so validation repertoires shared the same platform, a later analysis reported. General study results and limits: The study put 150 to 200 TCR beta chains on its list as cytomegalovirus-associated. Reportedly, diagnosis of cytomegalovirus status by the classifier showed high specificity and sensitivity.

This receptor was obtained from a man aged 18 to 35 in good health and CMV-seropositive. Sequencing was performed on PBMCs.

CDR3 in amino acids: CASAARDREAFF. The CDR3 DNA is TGTGCCAGTGCCGCTCGGGACAGAGAAGCTTTCTTT. J is TRBJ1-1 and V is TRBV27, with 7 bases fitting TRBD1. V lost 9 bases to trimming and J lost 8 bases; unmatched junction nucleotides: 9. In germline, CDR1 is MNHEY, CDR2 SMNVEV (reference sequence). The length of the CDR3 is 12 residues.